The rows below give T cell receptor beta chains drawn from one sample of a study of blood T cells in healthy people across ages. TCRdb redid the calling of the 5' RACE reads with MiXCR, one entry per CDR3 protein. The sample has 630,000 or so distinct CDR3 sequences, less than 40% seen once; the top ten hold 15%. The sequenced material came from blood. Receptors originate from a woman of 80 years or more in good health. The CDR3 runs from the conserved cysteine through the conserved F or W. Each record gives: CDR3 DNA, CDR3 protein, V gene, D gene, clone size, J gene. The D gene is left open where the match is weak. Clone size is given for some rows only: seen once, a few or many times, or a class if the clone is expanded.

CDR3 DNA: TGCAGTGCTAGAGAGGGTGAAAAACTGTTTTTT
CDR3 protein: CSAREGEKLFF
V gene: TRBV20-1
D gene: -
clone size: many
J gene: TRBJ1-4

CDR3 DNA: TGTGCCATCAGTGGGTCGGGACGTGGCTACACCTTC
CDR3 protein: CAISGSGRGYTF
V gene: TRBV10-3
D gene: -
clone size: -
J gene: TRBJ1-2

CDR3 DNA: TGTGCCAGCAGTGGAACCCCCGGACTAGCGGGGCTGAGGGGAGATACGCAGTATTTT
CDR3 protein: CASSGTPGLAGLRGDTQYF
V gene: TRBV2
D gene: TRBD2
clone size: few
J gene: TRBJ2-3

CDR3 DNA: TGTGCCAGCAGGGAAGCAAGTACCTATGGCTACACCTTC
CDR3 protein: CASREASTYGYTF
V gene: TRBV6-1
D gene: -
clone size: once
J gene: TRBJ1-2

CDR3 DNA: TGTGCCAGCAGTGGGTTGGGAGAGTCGACTAACTATGGCTACACCTTC
CDR3 protein: CASSGLGESTNYGYTF
V gene: TRBV6-1
D gene: -
clone size: many
J gene: TRBJ1-2

CDR3 DNA: TGCAGCGTTGCCATTAGAGGCACAGATACGCAGTATTTT
CDR3 protein: CSVAIRGTDTQYF
V gene: TRBV29-1
D gene: -
clone size: -
J gene: TRBJ2-3

CDR3 DNA: TGCAGCGTTGAAGAGGAAGTACTTAACTATGGCTACACCTTC
CDR3 protein: CSVEEEVLNYGYTF
V gene: TRBV29-1
D gene: -
clone size: -
J gene: TRBJ1-2

CDR3 DNA: TGTGCCAGCACTCGGGGGGCTGAAGCTTTCTTT
CDR3 protein: CASTRGAEAFF
V gene: TRBV2
D gene: -
clone size: -
J gene: TRBJ1-1

CDR3 DNA: TGTGCCAGCAGTGTATCCGGGACTCGGGGGCCCACAGATACGCAGTATTTT
CDR3 protein: CASSVSGTRGPTDTQYF
V gene: TRBV27
D gene: -
clone size: -
J gene: TRBJ2-3

CDR3 DNA: TGTGCCAGCAGCGAACCCTGGGACAGAATAGGGCTGTTTTTT
CDR3 protein: CASSEPWDRIGLFF
V gene: TRBV7-8
D gene: TRBD1
clone size: few
J gene: TRBJ2-2

CDR3 DNA: TGCGCCAGCAGCCAAGATTCGGGGGGAGCTAACTATGGCTACACCTTC
CDR3 protein: CASSQDSGGANYGYTF
V gene: TRBV4-3
D gene: -
clone size: many
J gene: TRBJ1-2

CDR3 DNA: TGCGCCAGCAGCACCGGACCCGAAGTAGAGACCCAGTACTTC
CDR3 protein: CASSTGPEVETQYF
V gene: TRBV5-1
D gene: -
clone size: -
J gene: TRBJ2-5

CDR3 DNA: TGCGCCAGCAGCTTGGAATCGGGCTACGAGCAGTACTTC
CDR3 protein: CASSLESGYEQYF
V gene: TRBV5-1
D gene: -
clone size: many
J gene: TRBJ2-7

CDR3 DNA: TGCGCCAGCAGCTGGACAGGGGACAAAAACATTCAGTACTTC
CDR3 protein: CASSWTGDKNIQYF
V gene: TRBV5-1
D gene: TRBD1
clone size: few
J gene: TRBJ2-4

CDR3 DNA: TGCAGTGCTAGACCTGGACTAGCGGGGGGGCTTCCCCCAGATACGCAGTATTTT
CDR3 protein: CSARPGLAGGLPPDTQYF
V gene: TRBV20-1
D gene: TRBD2
clone size: many
J gene: TRBJ2-3

CDR3 DNA: TGTGCCAGCAGCCCGGGGGACACACTATACGAGCAGTACTTC
CDR3 protein: CASSPGDTLYEQYF
V gene: TRBV7-2
D gene: -
clone size: -
J gene: TRBJ2-7

CDR3 DNA: TGTGCCAGCAGCTTAGAGACAGGGGCTGGGGCCAAAAACATTCAGTACTTC
CDR3 protein: CASSLETGAGAKNIQYF
V gene: TRBV7-2
D gene: TRBD1
clone size: many
J gene: TRBJ2-4

CDR3 DNA: TGCAGTGCTAGAGGGGAATCCGGGACAGGGGCCTTTGTGAAGCAGTACTTC
CDR3 protein: CSARGESGTGAFVKQYF
V gene: TRBV20-1
D gene: TRBD1
clone size: many
J gene: TRBJ2-7

CDR3 DNA: TGCGCCAGCAGACACGGAGAGTCGATGAACACTGAAGCTTTCTTT
CDR3 protein: CASRHGESMNTEAFF
V gene: TRBV5-1
D gene: -
clone size: many
J gene: TRBJ1-1

CDR3 DNA: TGTGCCAGCAGCGGGACCGGGACAGGGGCCAACATTCAGTACTTC
CDR3 protein: CASSGTGTGANIQYF
V gene: TRBV5-4
D gene: TRBD1
clone size: many
J gene: TRBJ2-4

CDR3 DNA: TGCAGTGCTAGCGGCAGGTCTAACGAGCAGTTCTTC
CDR3 protein: CSASGRSNEQFF
V gene: TRBV20-1
D gene: -
clone size: many
J gene: TRBJ2-1

CDR3 DNA: TGTGCCAGCAGCCAAGAGGCGGGCGCCTATGGCTACACCTTC
CDR3 protein: CASSQEAGAYGYTF
V gene: TRBV3-1
D gene: -
clone size: many
J gene: TRBJ1-2

CDR3 DNA: TGTGCCACCAGCAGAGTTGGCAGGGGAAGGGCAGATACGCAGTATTTT
CDR3 protein: CATSRVGRGRADTQYF
V gene: TRBV15
D gene: -
clone size: many
J gene: TRBJ2-3

CDR3 DNA: TGCGCCAGCACCACAATGCCGGGACAGGGTTGGAATGAGCAGTTCTTC
CDR3 protein: CASTTMPGQGWNEQFF
V gene: TRBV5-1
D gene: TRBD1
clone size: -
J gene: TRBJ2-1

CDR3 DNA: TGCAGTGCTAGAGATTCGGGACAGCTCACAGATACGCAGTATTTT
CDR3 protein: CSARDSGQLTDTQYF
V gene: TRBV20-1
D gene: TRBD1
clone size: -
J gene: TRBJ2-3

CDR3 DNA: TGTGCCAGCAGTCCCCCATTCAAGACAGGGGGGGAGACAGATACGCAGTATTTT
CDR3 protein: CASSPPFKTGGETDTQYF
V gene: TRBV12-3/TRBV12-4
D gene: TRBD1
clone size: -
J gene: TRBJ2-3

CDR3 DNA: TGTGCCACCAGCAGAGATGCGGGGAATAATTCACCCCTCCACTTT
CDR3 protein: CATSRDAGNNSPLHF
V gene: TRBV15
D gene: -
clone size: many
J gene: TRBJ1-6

CDR3 DNA: TGTGCCAGCTGGGCGGGGTACAATGAGCAGTTCTTC
CDR3 protein: CASWAGYNEQFF
V gene: TRBV6-1
D gene: -
clone size: -
J gene: TRBJ2-1

CDR3 DNA: TGTGCCAGCAGCCTGCAGGGAGGAAAATATGAAAAACTGTTTTTT
CDR3 protein: CASSLQGGKYEKLFF
V gene: TRBV5-5
D gene: -
clone size: -
J gene: TRBJ1-4

CDR3 DNA: TGTGCCAGCAGTTTTGGGACTAGCCTTGATACGCAGTATTTT
CDR3 protein: CASSFGTSLDTQYF
V gene: TRBV12-3/TRBV12-4
D gene: TRBD2
clone size: many
J gene: TRBJ2-3

CDR3 DNA: TGTGCCAGCTCACCAAAGGACGAGCAGTACTTC
CDR3 protein: CASSPKDEQYF
V gene: TRBV18
D gene: -
clone size: many
J gene: TRBJ2-7

CDR3 DNA: TGTGCCAGCAGCCAACCCACAGAGGAAGCTTTCTTT
CDR3 protein: CASSQPTEEAFF
V gene: TRBV4-2
D gene: -
clone size: -
J gene: TRBJ1-1

CDR3 DNA: TGTGCCAGCAGTTTTGGATCAGGGACCACAGATACGCAGTATTTT
CDR3 protein: CASSFGSGTTDTQYF
V gene: TRBV12-3/TRBV12-4
D gene: -
clone size: -
J gene: TRBJ2-3

CDR3 DNA: TGTGCCAGCAGTCACCTCCGACTGAACACCGGGGAGCTGTTTTTT
CDR3 protein: CASSHLRLNTGELFF
V gene: TRBV6-2/TRBV6-3
D gene: -
clone size: few
J gene: TRBJ2-2

CDR3 DNA: TGCGCCAGCAGCTTAGGAGGGAGTCATGAAAAACTGTTTTTT
CDR3 protein: CASSLGGSHEKLFF
V gene: TRBV5-1
D gene: -
clone size: -
J gene: TRBJ1-4

CDR3 DNA: TGCAGTGTTAGTAGCTACACCTTC
CDR3 protein: CSVSSYTF
V gene: TRBV20-1
D gene: -
clone size: -
J gene: TRBJ1-2

CDR3 DNA: TGTGCCAGCAGTGGGGGCGACAGGGGGCGCGAAGAGACCCAGTACTTC
CDR3 protein: CASSGGDRGREETQYF
V gene: TRBV3-1
D gene: TRBD1
clone size: many
J gene: TRBJ2-5

CDR3 DNA: TGCAGTGCTAGAGTAGTCGGGGTGAACACCGGGGAGCTGTTTTTT
CDR3 protein: CSARVVGVNTGELFF
V gene: TRBV20-1
D gene: -
clone size: few
J gene: TRBJ2-2

CDR3 DNA: TGTGCCAGCAGTTATGGGTTAGATGGGGGCCGGGGCACTGAAGCTTTCTTT
CDR3 protein: CASSYGLDGGRGTEAFF
V gene: TRBV6-6
D gene: -
clone size: few
J gene: TRBJ1-1

CDR3 DNA: TGCAGTGCGGACAGGGATTATCAGCCCCAGCATTTT
CDR3 protein: CSADRDYQPQHF
V gene: TRBV20-1
D gene: TRBD1
clone size: -
J gene: TRBJ1-5

CDR3 DNA: TGTGCCAGCAGCTCCTATAGCGGGGGCTCCTACGAGCAGTACTTC
CDR3 protein: CASSSYSGGSYEQYF
V gene: TRBV7-3
D gene: TRBD2
clone size: -
J gene: TRBJ2-7

CDR3 DNA: TGCGCCAGCAGTGGTTGGGACAGGGCGAACACTGAAGCTTTCTTT
CDR3 protein: CASSGWDRANTEAFF
V gene: TRBV10-2
D gene: TRBD1
clone size: -
J gene: TRBJ1-1

CDR3 DNA: TGCGCCAGCAGCCAGGACCCTTCTGGGGCCAACGTCCTGACTTTC
CDR3 protein: CASSQDPSGANVLTF
V gene: TRBV5-1
D gene: -
clone size: -
J gene: TRBJ2-6

CDR3 DNA: TGTGCCTGGAGTAGTAACCGGGGGGGCTACAATGAGCAGTTCTTC
CDR3 protein: CAWSSNRGGYNEQFF
V gene: TRBV30
D gene: TRBD2
clone size: many
J gene: TRBJ2-1

CDR3 DNA: TGTGCCAGCAGCTTCGAGATTCCCACAGATACGCAGTATTTT
CDR3 protein: CASSFEIPTDTQYF
V gene: TRBV11-1
D gene: -
clone size: many
J gene: TRBJ2-3

CDR3 DNA: TGCAGCGCTATGGGCGAGCTGAACACTGAAGCTTTCTTT
CDR3 protein: CSAMGELNTEAFF
V gene: TRBV29-1
D gene: -
clone size: -
J gene: TRBJ1-1

CDR3 DNA: TGCAGCGTGGACCGGACAGGGCGGGGCACTGAAGCTTTCTTT
CDR3 protein: CSVDRTGRGTEAFF
V gene: TRBV29-1
D gene: TRBD1
clone size: -
J gene: TRBJ1-1

CDR3 DNA: TGTGCCAGCAGCTTAGCGGGTCCAGAGACTGAAGCTTTCTTT
CDR3 protein: CASSLAGPETEAFF
V gene: TRBV7-9
D gene: -
clone size: many
J gene: TRBJ1-1

CDR3 DNA: TGTGCCCGCGGGGGAGAAACAGATACGCAGTATTTT
CDR3 protein: CARGGETDTQYF
V gene: TRBV12-3/TRBV12-4
D gene: TRBD2
clone size: -
J gene: TRBJ2-3

CDR3 DNA: TGTGCCAGCAGCTTAGAAACGGGACAGGGAGGGCAGTACTTC
CDR3 protein: CASSLETGQGGQYF
V gene: TRBV7-6
D gene: TRBD1
clone size: many
J gene: TRBJ2-7